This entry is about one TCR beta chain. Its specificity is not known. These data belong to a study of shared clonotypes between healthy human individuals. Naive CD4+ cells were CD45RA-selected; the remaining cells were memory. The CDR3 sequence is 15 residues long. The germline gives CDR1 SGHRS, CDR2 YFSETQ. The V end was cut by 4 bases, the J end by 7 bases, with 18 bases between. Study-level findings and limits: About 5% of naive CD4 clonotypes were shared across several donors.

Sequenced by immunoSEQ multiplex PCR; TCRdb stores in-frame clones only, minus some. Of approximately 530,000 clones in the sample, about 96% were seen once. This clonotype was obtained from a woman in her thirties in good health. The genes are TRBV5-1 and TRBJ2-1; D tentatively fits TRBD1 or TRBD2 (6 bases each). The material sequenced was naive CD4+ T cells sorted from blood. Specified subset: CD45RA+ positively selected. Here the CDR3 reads CASSRQAGTYNEQFF. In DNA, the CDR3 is TGCGCCAGCAGCAGACAGGCGGGGACGTATAATGAGCAGTTCTTC.